This is a list of T cell receptor beta chains from one sample in a study of OX40 agonist ivuxolimab in advanced cancers. The assay was immunoSEQ multiplex PCR, and TCRdb's table has in-frame clones only and misses some. Seen here are more than 60,000 clones, 90% to 95% observed once, and the top ten hold approximately 18%. This specimen consisted of CD4+ or CD8+ T cells sorted from blood, obtained in a trial of the OX40 agonist ivuxolimab. The receptors were gathered from an adult with an advanced solid tumor such as melanoma, head and neck, liver or kidney cancer. CDR3s include the opening cysteine and the closing phenylalanine or tryptophan. The D gene is left open where the match is weak. Size values are once, few and many counts, or a class for expanded clones, and some rows have none.

d_call,v_call,j_call,clone_size,cdr3_nt,cdr3_aa
NA,TRBV9,TRBJ2-3,NA,TGTGCCAGCAGCGGAGTGGGTGGGACAGATACGCAGTATTTT,CASSGVGGTDTQYF
NA,TRBV27,TRBJ2-7,NA,TGTGCCAGCAGTATCGCCAGGGGCCTGGGGTACGAGCAGTACTTC,CASSIARGLGYEQYF
NA,TRBV6-5,TRBJ2-7,once,TGTGCCAGCAGTTACTACAGGGTGGCCCACGAGCAGTACTTC,CASSYYRVAHEQYF
TRBD1,TRBV7-6,TRBJ2-1,NA,TGTGCCAGTAGCCGGGACAGGGGACCGGATGAGCAGTTCTTC,CASSRDRGPDEQFF
TRBD1,TRBV7-9,TRBJ1-1,few,TGTGCCAGCAGCACTGACAGGGGAACTGAAGCTTTCTTT,CASSTDRGTEAFF
TRBD1,TRBV4-1,TRBJ1-2,NA,TGCGCCAGCAGCCAAGATCCCGGGACAGGGAACTATGGCTACACCTTC,CASSQDPGTGNYGYTF
NA,TRBV19,TRBJ1-1,NA,TGTGCCAGTAGTCCTCTTGGGGGCAGGGTTAGGGAGGACACTGAAGCTTTCTTT,CASSPLGGRVREDTEAFF
TRBD2,TRBV27,TRBJ2-7,NA,TGTGCCAGCAGTCAAGGGACTAGCGGGAGGGCAGAGCAGTACTTC,CASSQGTSGRAEQYF
NA,TRBV11-2,TRBJ2-6,NA,TGTGCCAGCAGCTTAGGGGGAACCTCTGGGGCCAACGTCCTGACTTTC,CASSLGGTSGANVLTF
NA,TRBV30,TRBJ2-1,NA,TGTGCCTGGAGTGATCTAGCACTCTCCTACAATGAGCAGTTCTTC,CAWSDLALSYNEQFF
NA,TRBV5-6,TRBJ1-1,NA,TGTGCCAGCAGCGACACAGGGAATCCAGCTTTCTTT,CASSDTGNPAFF
TRBD1,TRBV9,TRBJ1-1,NA,TGTGCCAGCAGCCCATTGCAGGGGGCGAACACTGAAGCTTTCTTT,CASSPLQGANTEAFF
NA,TRBV10-2,TRBJ2-1,NA,TGCGCCAGCACCGAGACCCGTTACAATGAGCAGTTCTTC,CASTETRYNEQFF
NA,TRBV7-2,TRBJ2-1,once,TGTGCCAGCAGCTTAAGCGGGACAGGCATCAATGAGCAGTTCTTC,CASSLSGTGINEQFF
NA,TRBV21-1,TRBJ2-3,NA,TGTGCCAGCAGGGGACCGTACGATACGCAGTATTTT,CASRGPYDTQYF
TRBD1,TRBV9,TRBJ1-2,NA,TGTGCCAGCAGCCCCCAATCGGGACAGGGGGTTAACTATGGCTACACCTTC,CASSPQSGQGVNYGYTF
NA,TRBV4-3,TRBJ2-1,NA,TGCGCCAGCAGCCAAGATAGAGCTGCGCCTAGCTCCTACAATGAGCAGTTCTTC,CASSQDRAAPSSYNEQFF
TRBD2,TRBV13,TRBJ2-5,NA,TGTGCCAGCAGTCGCGGGAGGGCCTCCCGAGAGACCCAGTACTTC,CASSRGRASRETQYF
TRBD2,TRBV19,TRBJ2-3,NA,TGTGCCTCAGCGGACAGGACTAGCGGGAGTGCAGATACGCAGTATTTT,CASADRTSGSADTQYF
NA,TRBV9,TRBJ2-2,NA,TGTGCCAGCAGCGTAGGGTGGGGTCCGGTGGTCGCCGGGGAGCTGTTTTTT,CASSVGWGPVVAGELFF
NA,TRBV7-2,TRBJ2-7,NA,TGTGCCAGCAGCCCCGGCCCCGAGCAGTACTTC,CASSPGPEQYF
NA,TRBV5-4,TRBJ1-4,NA,TGTGCCAGCAGCTTAACCGGGGCGAAGGAAAAACTGTTTTTT,CASSLTGAKEKLFF
TRBD2,TRBV5-6,TRBJ2-1,once,TGTGCCAGCAGCTTCCCACCGGGACTAGGGGTAGTTAATGAGCAGTTCTTC,CASSFPPGLGVVNEQFF
TRBD2,TRBV5-4,TRBJ2-3,NA,TGTGCCAGCAGCTTTGCGGGGGGAACAGATACGCAGTATTTT,CASSFAGGTDTQYF
NA,TRBV5-5,TRBJ1-2,NA,TGTGCCAGCAGCTTCTATGGCGGGACCCCCAACTATGGCTACACCTTC,CASSFYGGTPNYGYTF
NA,TRBV23-1,TRBJ1-3,NA,TGCGCCAGCACCCACCCCGGGAGGCAGGGCCTCCCTGGAAACACCATATATTTT,CASTHPGRQGLPGNTIYF
TRBD1,TRBV7-2,TRBJ2-7,NA,TGTGCCAGCAGCGCGCGGGCGGGAACCGGGACAGGGACCTACGAGCAGTACTTC,CASSARAGTGTGTYEQYF
NA,TRBV7-8,TRBJ2-3,NA,TGTGCCAGCAGCTTAATTTTAGGCACAGATACGCAGTATTTT,CASSLILGTDTQYF
NA,TRBV30,TRBJ1-2,NA,TGTGCCTGGAGTACGACTATCCATGGCTACACCTTC,CAWSTTIHGYTF